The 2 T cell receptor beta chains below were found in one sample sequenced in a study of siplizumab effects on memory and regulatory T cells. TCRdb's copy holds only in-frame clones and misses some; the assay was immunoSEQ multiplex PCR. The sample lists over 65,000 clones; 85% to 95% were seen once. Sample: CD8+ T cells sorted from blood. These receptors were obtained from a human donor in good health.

CDR3 sequence reads: CASSQQVAGGYNEQFF. The CDR3 nucleotides are TGCGCCAGCAGCCAACAGGTAGCGGGAGGATACAATGAGCAGTTCTTC. The chain links TRBV4-1 to TRBJ2-1; 10 bases map to TRBD2. From germline, CDR1 is MGHRA and CDR2 YSYEKL. The trim removed 2 bases at V and 4 bases at J, leaving 5 bases unmatched. The CDR3 runs 16 residues.

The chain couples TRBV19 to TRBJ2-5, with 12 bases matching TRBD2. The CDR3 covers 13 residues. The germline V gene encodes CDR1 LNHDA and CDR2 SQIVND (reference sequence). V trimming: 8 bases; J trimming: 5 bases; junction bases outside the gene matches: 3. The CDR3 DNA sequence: TGTGCCAGTCGACTAGCGGGAGTTGAGACCCAGTACTTC. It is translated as CASRLAGVETQYF.